This T cell receptor (beta chain) was obtained from a study of T cell changes during pregnancy in multiple sclerosis. Assay used: immunoSEQ multiplex PCR; TCRdb lists only in-frame clones, some missing. The data hold 20,000 to 30,000 clones, with over 85% observed a single time. The germline V gene has CDR1 SEHNR and CDR2 FQNEAQ (reference sequence). J gave up 0 bases and V 5 bases, and 6 bases lay outside the gene matches. The CDR3 sequence is 16 residues long. V is TRBV7-9 and J is TRBJ2-1; 8 bases are a match to TRBD2. This TCR was sampled from a female donor in good health, enrolled as a control in a pregnancy study. Specimen: CD8+ T cells from peripheral blood mononuclear cells, collected in the third trimester of pregnancy. CDR3 residues: CASSDWAGGSYNEQFF. CDR3 in DNA: TGTGCCAGCAGCGACTGGGCGGGAGGCTCCTACAATGAGCAGTTCTTC.